These 20 T cell receptor beta chains share one sample of origin, sequenced in a study of T cells in Graves' hyperthyroidism and ophthalmopathy. Amplification of TCR beta CDR3 regions used RNA as the template. The HTBI set primed first-round TCR CDR3 RT-PCR. TCRdb re-called the multiplex PCR reads through MiXCR, storing one row per CDR3 protein. This table holds around 250,000 distinct CDR3 sequences, roughly 22% found once. Sequenced sample: blood. The receptors shown here come from a woman between 40 and 55 years old with Graves' ophthalmopathy.

In its sample, this clonotype was seen once. This chain links TRBV7-9 with TRBJ2-7, with 7 bases that match TRBD1. Germline CDR1 reads SEHNR; CDR2 reads FQNEAQ (reference sequence). J was trimmed by 2 bases and V by 0 bases; bases with no gene match: 4. The CDR3 is 15 residues long. Here the CDR3 reads CASSLAGGSTYEQYF. The CDR3 DNA follows: TGTGCCAGCAGCTTAGCAGGGGGCTCGACCTACGAGCAGTACTTC.

Many counts were recorded for this clonotype. The V call is TRBV6-1, the J call TRBJ1-1; possibly TRBD1 for D (5 bases). V dropped 1 base and J dropped 1 base, with 7 bases sitting between them. The CDR3 loop spans 14 amino acids. The germline gives CDR1 MNHNS, CDR2 SASEGT. The CDR3: CASSEGQGNTEAFF. In DNA, the CDR3 is TGTGCCAGCAGTGAAGGCCAGGGGAACACTGAAGCTTTCTTT.

This clonotype has just a few counts. This chain links TRBV5-1 with TRBJ1-3; 8 bases match TRBD1. The germline gives CDR1 SGHRS, CDR2 YFSETQ. CDR3 length: 14 amino acids. J was trimmed by 0 bases and V by 5 bases; bases with no gene match: 1. Here the CDR3 DNA reads TGCGCCAGCAGGACAGGGGACTCTGGAAACACCATATATTTT. Translation gives CASRTGDSGNTIYF.

This clonotype was recorded many times. This rearrangement joins TRBV6-1 to TRBJ2-7; 8 bases agree with TRBD1. Looked up from germline, CDR1 is MNHNS and CDR2 is SASEGT. The trim removed 6 bases at V and 4 bases at J, leaving 8 bases unmatched. The CDR3 totals 14 residues. CDR3 region: CASRATGVGYEQYF. CDR3 in DNA: TGTGCCAGCAGAGCGACAGGGGTTGGTTACGAGCAGTACTTC.

There are many counts of this clonotype. CDR3 sequence reads: CASSTGTANYGYTF. The DNA of the CDR3 is TGTGCCAGTAGTACCGGGACTGCGAACTATGGCTACACCTTC. The rearrangement joins TRBV19 to TRBJ1-2; D may be TRBD1 (5 bases). In germline, CDR1 is LNHDA, CDR2 SQIVND (reference sequence). V was cut by 4 bases and J by 2 bases, with 11 bases left in between. This CDR3 has 14 amino acids.

This clonotype was seen ten or more times. The V and J genes are TRBV18 and TRBJ2-6; 7 bases are shared with TRBD1. V lost 7 bases to trimming and J lost 4 bases; unmatched junction nucleotides: 7. The germline gives CDR1 KGHSH, CDR2 LQKENI. The CDR3 consists of 15 residues. CDR3 DNA sequence: TGTGCCAGCTTACCTACAGGGGTCGGGGCCAACGTCCTGACTTTC. Amino acid sequence: CASLPTGVGANVLTF.

A note on this clonotype: A much larger clone sits a single nucleotide away, making a read error possible. The chain combines TRBV4-1 with TRBJ2-7, with 8 bases fitting TRBD2. CDR1 is MGHRA, CDR2 YSYEKL, per germline. The CDR3 sequence is 15 residues long. CDR3 coding DNA: TGCGTCAGCAGCCAAACCGGGACTAGTACCTACGAGCAGTACTTC. Translating gives CVSSQTGTSTYEQYF.

This clonotype was detected ten times or more. The J gene is TRBJ1-2, the V gene TRBV11-2, with D possibly being TRBD1 (5 bases). Germline values: CDR1 SGHAT, CDR2 FQNNGV. This CDR3 is 15 amino acids long. Between the trimmed V and J ends, which lost 1 base and 4 bases, there was a span of 13 bases. In DNA, the CDR3 is TGTGCCAGCAGCTTAGTGGGGACGGAATTCTATGGCTACACCTTC. It specifies CASSLVGTEFYGYTF.

The table lists this clonotype with many counts. The chain joins TRBV27 to TRBJ2-7; the match to TRBD2 covers 8 bases. Germline lookup yields CDR1 MNHEY and CDR2 SMNVEV (reference sequence). V trimming: 2 bases; J trimming: 8 bases; junction bases outside the gene matches: 14. There are 16 residues in the CDR3. CDR3 nucleotide sequence: TGTGCCAGCAGTTTAATTGGGCTAGCGGGTGGTCGGAAGCAGTACTTC. Translated: CASSLIGLAGGRKQYF.

This clonotype came up many times. The V call is TRBV28, the J call TRBJ2-4, with D perhaps matching TRBD1 (5 bases). Trimming stripped 7 bases from V and 1 base from J, with 14 bases between. Looked up from germline, CDR1 is MDHEN and CDR2 is SYDVKM. This CDR3 has 15 residues. Written as DNA, the CDR3 is TGTGCCAGCAATAGGAAGGGGTCGGCCAAAAACATTCAGTACTTC. As protein: CASNRKGSAKNIQYF.

CDR3 sequence (DNA): TGTGCCAGCAGTTACTCAGCATCCAGGGGGCCGAACACTGAAGCTTTCTTT. Translating it yields CASSYSASRGPNTEAFF. The gene calls are TRBV6-5 and TRBJ1-1, with 8 bases aligning to TRBD1. The length of the CDR3 is 17 residues. Germline-derived CDR1 and CDR2 are MNHEY and SVGAGI. With 0 bases clipped from V and 1 base from J, the junction kept 7 bases outside the gene matches.

There are many counts of this clonotype. The rearrangement uses TRBV30 and TRBJ2-7, with 7 bases matching TRBD2. This CDR3 is built from 13 residues. Trimming took 1 base from V and 2 from J; bases not matched to a gene: 2. The V gene's germline CDR1 is GTSNPN and CDR2 SVGIG (reference sequence). The CDR3 loop reads CAWSDGGAYEQYF. CDR3 nucleotide sequence: TGTGCCTGGAGTGATGGGGGGGCCTACGAGCAGTACTTC.

This clonotype was observed many times. The CDR3 region is CASSYSDNRGYEQYF. CDR3 nucleotide sequence: TGTGCCAGCAGTTACTCGGACAATCGGGGTTACGAGCAGTACTTC. The chain couples TRBV6-5 to TRBJ2-7; tentatively, D is TRBD1 or TRBD2 (5 bases each). The CDR3 is 15 residues long. V was cut by 0 bases and J by 4 bases, with 13 bases left in between. Germline-derived CDR1 and CDR2 are MNHEY and SVGAGI.

This clonotype has a count of ten or more. This chain uses TRBV20-1 with TRBJ2-7, with D perhaps TRBD1 or TRBD2 (5 bases each). V dropped 6 bases and J dropped 6 bases, with 18 bases sitting between them. This CDR3 contains 13 residues. CDR1 and CDR2 (germline): DFQATT, SNEGSKA (reference sequence). The DNA for the CDR3 is TGCAGTGCCCCCGGGGCCCGTCAATCCGAGCAGTACTTC. Amino acids: CSAPGARQSEQYF.

Many counts were recorded for this clonotype. The V and J genes are TRBV28 and TRBJ2-5; 9 positions agree with TRBD2. This CDR3 region has 15 residues. The V and J ends lost 5 bases and 5 bases, in that order; junction bases with no gene match: 9. Germline V gives CDR1 MDHEN, CDR2 SYDVKM. CDR3 bases: TGTGCCAGCAGTCTCGGGGTAGCGGGAGTGGAGACCCAGTACTTC. Translating it yields CASSLGVAGVETQYF.

The table lists this clonotype with many counts. The rearrangement links TRBV3-1 to TRBJ1-1; no definite D call. Per the germline V gene, CDR1 is LGHDT and CDR2 is YNNKEL (reference sequence). V was cut by 2 bases and J by 6 bases, with 4 bases left in between. CDR3 length: 11 residues. CDR3: CASSQRSEAFF. The DNA for the CDR3 is TGTGCCAGCAGCCAACGTTCTGAAGCTTTCTTT.

Ten or more counts support this clonotype. The rearrangement links TRBV5-1 to TRBJ2-7, with TRBD2 identical over 9 bases. The trim removed 4 bases at V and 0 bases at J, leaving 5 bases unmatched. CDR1 and CDR2 from the germline V gene are SGHRS and YFSETQ. This CDR3 is 15 amino acids long. CDR3 region: CASSLGTSPSYEQYF. Here the CDR3 DNA reads TGCGCCAGCAGCCTCGGGACTAGCCCCTCCTACGAGCAGTACTTC.

This clonotype was detected ten times or more. The V call is TRBV4-2, the J call TRBJ1-2; TRBD1 matches at 7 bases. The CDR3 has 15 amino acids. The V gene end was trimmed by 1 base and the J gene end by 8 bases; junction bases not matched to a gene: 10. The germline CDR1 and CDR2 sequences are LGHNA and YNFKEQ. The CDR3 nucleotides are TGTGCCAGCAGCCAAGGACAGGGAGGACGTAGCGGCTACACCTTC. The encoded protein is CASSQGQGGRSGYTF.

This clonotype was seen repeatedly, ten times or more. The V call is TRBV20-1, the J call TRBJ1-1; D unresolved. Germline CDR1 is DFQATT and CDR2 is SNEGSKA (reference sequence). V shed 1 base and J shed 0 bases, with 12 bases lying between them. The CDR3 runs to 15 residues. Written as DNA, the CDR3 is TGCAGTGCTAGAGTCCCGGGCAGGATGAACACTGAAGCTTTCTTT. Translating it yields CSARVPGRMNTEAFF.

The V gene is TRBV11-2, the J gene TRBJ2-5; 11 bases are shared with TRBD2. There are 16 residues in the CDR3. The J segment lost 5 bases and the V segment lost 3 bases, leaving 8 bases of the junction unmatched. Germline V gene lookup returns CDR1 SGHAT and CDR2 FQNNGV. The CDR3 spells CASSLELAGVWETQYF. The CDR3 DNA is TGTGCCAGCAGCTTGGAACTAGCGGGAGTTTGGGAGACCCAGTACTTC.